The 13 T cell receptor beta chains reported below all come from one sample, sequenced in a study of post-analysis software for immune sequencing data. Whole-study findings and limits: With TRBV5-6, TRBV5-1 and TRBV20-1 included, several TRBV segments were more frequent in patients than in controls.

The library was made from cDNA and included unique molecular identifiers. TCRdb passed the PCR reads through MiXCR, listing each CDR3 protein once. The repertoire consists of about 540,000 distinct CDR3 sequences, with 34% occurring once and the leading ten covering 5% to 6%. Their antigen targets remain unknown. Sequencing used blood. The source is a girl under 18 with multiple sclerosis.

V gene TRBV11-2 combines with J gene TRBJ2-4, with TRBD1 identical over 7 bases. The end of the DNA is better explained by TRBJ2-5, so the J call may be wrong. Germline assignment: CDR1 SGHAT and CDR2 FQNNGV. This CDR3 has 16 amino acids. As DNA, the CDR3 is TGTGCCAGCAGCCATCCGGAGGACAGGTCTGGAGAGACCCAGTACTTC. Translation gives CASSHPEDRSGETQYF.

Comments on this clonotype: This may be a read error, as it is one base from a much larger clone. This sequence joins TRBV12-3 or TRBV12-4 and TRBJ1-5; 11 nucleotides align to TRBD1. This CDR3 is 16 amino acids long. This CDR3 reads CASSLGQGASNRPQHF. CDR3 DNA: TGTGCCAGCAGTCTCGGACAGGGGGCGAGCAATCGGCCCCAGCATTTT.

This clonotype was counted only a few times. V and J are TRBV5-5 and TRBJ1-2; 8 nucleotides agree with TRBD1. The V segment lost 2 bases and the J segment 0 bases; nucleotides outside the gene matches: 6. The CDR3 loop spans 16 amino acids. The germline V gene encodes CDR1 SGHKS and CDR2 YYEKEE (reference sequence). The CDR3 region has the DNA TGTGCCAGCAGCTTACGACAGGGGACCCCTAACTATGGCTACACCTTC. It encodes CASSLRQGTPNYGYTF. The whole variable domain, remainder taken from reference TRBV5-5 and TRBJ1-2, is DAGVTQSPTHLIKTRGQQVTLRCSPISGHKSVSWYQQVLGQGPQFIFQYYEKEERGRGNFPDRFSARQFPNYSSELNVNALLLGDSALYLCASSLRQGTPNYGYTFGSGTRLTVV.

This chain connects TRBV5-1 to TRBJ2-1, with 9 positions matching TRBD2. The CDR3 is made up of 14 amino acids. Per germline, CDR1 SGHRS and CDR2 YFSETQ. J gave up 8 bases and V 4 bases, and 7 bases lay outside the gene matches. For the CDR3, the DNA is TGCGCCAGCAGCCATTGGACTAGCGTCGATGAGCAGTTCTTC. Encoded protein: CASSHWTSVDEQFF.

The chain is built from TRBV4-1 and TRBJ1-2; the D gene is possibly TRBD1 (6 bases). V lost 1 base to trimming and J lost 7 bases, with 22 bases between them. Germline CDR1 MGHRA, CDR2 YSYEKL. CDR3 length: 17 amino acids. CDR3 in amino acids: CASSQGGQGVGVGGYTF. CDR3 coding DNA: TGCGCCAGCAGCCAAGGGGGGCAGGGTGTGGGCGTAGGTGGCTACACCTTC.

CDR3 protein: CASSLGGNTDTQYF. CDR3 DNA: TGTGCCAGCAGTTTAGGCGGAAACACAGATACGCAGTATTTT. The V gene is TRBV28, the J gene TRBJ2-3, with D unresolved. The germline V gene encodes CDR1 MDHEN and CDR2 SYDVKM. The CDR3 is 14 amino acids. V lost 2 bases and J 2 bases, leaving 8 bases between the germline ends.

V is TRBV7-2 and J is TRBJ2-3; 7 bases fit TRBD2. CDR1 is SGHTA and CDR2 is FQGNSA in the germline V gene. With 1 base clipped from V and 8 bases from J, the junction kept 0 bases outside the gene matches. This CDR3 is 12 amino acids long. CDR3: CASSLGEGTQYF. As DNA, the CDR3 is TGTGCCAGCAGCTTAGGGGAGGGTACGCAGTATTTT.

The chain links TRBV29-1 to TRBJ2-5; tentative D call: TRBD2 (6 bases). Trimming stripped 4 bases from V and 3 bases from J, with 9 bases between. The CDR3 consists of 12 residues. Looked up from germline, CDR1 is SQVTM and CDR2 is ANQGSEA. In nucleotides, the CDR3 is TGCAGCGTTGCCGGGACTGAAGAGACCCAGTACTTC. Translating it yields CSVAGTEETQYF.

The rearrangement joins TRBV20-1 to TRBJ1-5; D is unresolved. Germline V gives CDR1 DFQATT, CDR2 SNEGSKA (reference sequence). Trimming removed 4 bases at V and 5 bases at J, with 15 bases between. The CDR3 is 14 residues long. The CDR3: CSATPRQTDQPQHF. CDR3 nucleotides: TGCAGTGCTACTCCCCGACAAACGGATCAGCCCCAGCATTTT.

The V call is TRBV9, the J call TRBJ2-7; 12 nucleotides align to TRBD2. The CDR3 is 15 residues long. Germline trimming cut 3 bases from V and 9 bases from J; bases unmatched to any gene: 10. The germline CDR1 and CDR2 sequences are SGDLS and YYNGEE. The CDR3 DNA reads TGTGCCAGCAGCGCATCTAGCGGGGGGGACTCGGTGCAGTACTTC. It yields the protein CASSASSGGDSVQYF.

This clonotype was observed a handful of times. The gene calls are TRBV5-6 and TRBJ1-1; D is unclear. The CDR3 spans 15 residues. Trimming left V 0 bases short and J 1 base short, with 10 bases between. Looked up from germline, CDR1 is SGHDT and CDR2 is YYEEEE. The CDR3 loop is CASSLVRSGNTEAFF. CDR3 DNA sequence: TGTGCCAGCAGCTTGGTGAGGTCGGGGAACACTGAAGCTTTCTTT.

The sample holds a few counts of this clonotype. The chain links TRBV7-2 to TRBJ2-1, with D perhaps assigned TRBD1 or TRBD2 (5 bases each). The CDR3 sequence is 14 residues long. The germline CDR1 and CDR2 sequences are SGHTA and FQGNSA. Between the trimmed V and J ends, which lost 0 bases and 15 bases, there was a span of 18 bases. The chain's CDR3 is CASSLALRDHRRFF. CDR3 nucleotides: TGTGCCAGCAGCTTAGCGCTGAGGGACCACCGGCGGTTCTTC.

The genes are TRBV5-6 and TRBJ2-6; no reliable D call. There are 13 residues in the CDR3. Trimming pared 9 bases from V and 0 bases from J, leaving 7 bases between. Germline CDR1 and CDR2: SGHDT and YYEEEE. CDR3 region: CATESSGANVLTF. CDR3 coding DNA: TGTGCCACCGAGAGCTCTGGGGCCAACGTCCTGACTTTC.